The T cell receptor (beta chain) described here comes from a study of blood T cell repertoires in COVID-19. The CDR3 totals 15 residues. The germline V gene encodes CDR1 SGHNT and CDR2 YYREEE (reference sequence). J gave up 1 base and V 4 bases, and 5 bases lay outside the gene matches. This clone came up once. Recovered status in Cohort 3 required two negative PCRs, clearance, or symptom resolution. Assay used: immunoSEQ multiplex PCR; TCRdb lists only in-frame clones, some missing. The sample yields fewer than 250,000 clones, roughly nine tenths seen once. Specimen: PBMCs or T cells enriched from blood (not recorded which). The clonotype was recovered from a young woman who had recovered from COVID-19. This sequence joins TRBV5-4 and TRBJ2-5, with TRBD2 matching 9 bases. DNA of the CDR3: TGTGCCAGCAGCCCAAGCGGGGGGATCCAAGAGACCCAGTACTTC. It encodes CASSPSGGIQETQYF.